Listed here are 28 T cell receptor beta chains from one sample, sequenced in a study of Ad26.COV2.S vaccination and SARS-CoV-2 variants. Treatment meaning: roughly 18 received Ad26.COV2.S at low or high dose, single or two shots; a few received placebo; per-sample allocation not given. Sampling was performed 63 days after the first vaccine or placebo injection. TCRdb's table, derived via immunoSEQ multiplex PCR, lists solely in-frame clones and lacks some. The sample carries 300,000 to 500,000 clones, approximately 86% recorded once. The sequencing used peripheral blood, collected in a trial of Ad26.COV2.S vaccine versus placebo. These receptors came from a person between 18 and 65 years old who received the Ad26.COV2.S COVID-19 vaccine or a placebo.

The V gene is TRBV2, the J gene TRBJ2-7, with 9 bases fitting TRBD1. V was pared by 6 bases and J by 5 bases, with 14 bases of the junction left unmatched. The germline V gene has CDR1 SNHLY and CDR2 FYNNEI. The CDR3 consists of 16 residues. In DNA, the CDR3 is TGTGCCAGCAGAGCCATAGGGGACAGGGTAAAGAACGAGCAGTACTTC. It is translated as CASRAIGDRVKNEQYF. Looking up the rest from reference TRBV2 and TRBJ2-7 gives the full variable domain: EPEVTQTPSHQVTQMGQEVILRCVPISNHLYFYWYRQILGQKVEFLVSFYNNEISEKSEIFDDQFSVERPDGSNFTLKIRSTKLEDSAMYFCASRAIGDRVKNEQYFGPGTRLTVT.

The rearrangement joins TRBV12-3 or TRBV12-4 to TRBJ2-1, with unresolved D. The CDR3 consists of 11 residues. V lost 4 bases, J lost 9 bases, and 7 bases lay in between. In DNA, the CDR3 is TGTGCCAGCAGTTCCTGGATTGAGCAGTTCTTC. It codes for CASSSWIEQFF.

V is TRBV5-1 and J is TRBJ2-1; D call uncertain. CDR1 and CDR2 from the germline V gene are SGHRS and YFSETQ. V was pared by 3 bases and J by 2 bases, with 12 bases between. The length of the CDR3 is 15 residues. The CDR3 is CASSSAGWAYNEQFF. CDR3 nucleotides: TGCGCCAGCAGCTCCGCCGGGTGGGCCTACAATGAGCAGTTCTTC. The entire variable domain, with the rest obtained from reference TRBV5-1 and TRBJ2-1, is as follows: KAGVTQTPRYLIKTRGQQVTLSCSPISGHRSVSWYQQTPGQGLQFLFEYFSETQRNKGNFPGRFSGRQFSNSRSEMNVSTLELGDSALYLCASSSAGWAYNEQFFGPGTRLTVL.

This clone was recorded once. The chain combines TRBV10-3 with TRBJ1-5, with D possibly TRBD1 on 6 matching bases. The V gene's germline CDR1 is ENHRY and CDR2 SYGVKD. Trimming removed 6 bases from V and 1 base from J, with 7 bases in between. CDR3 length equals 13 residues. CDR3 sequence: CAISQGSNQPQHF. As DNA, the CDR3 is TGTGCCATCAGCCAGGGGAGCAATCAGCCCCAGCATTTT.

The rearrangement links TRBV2 to TRBJ1-4; D possibly corresponds to TRBD1 (5 bases). The CDR3 is 14 residues long. Deletions cut 11 bases from V and 8 bases from J, with 21 bases between. CDR1 SNHLY and CDR2 FYNNEI come from the germline V gene. The CDR3 sequence: CAGRRDSVREKLFF. DNA of the CDR3: TGTGCCGGGCGCCGGGACTCCGTACGGGAAAAACTGTTTTTT.

Here the CDR3 reads CASSQHTTGSGYTF. For the CDR3, the DNA is TGTGCCAGCAGCCAGCATACGACAGGGAGCGGCTACACCTTC. The J gene is TRBJ1-2, the V gene TRBV3-1 (or the pseudogene TRBV3-2); TRBD1 matches at 7 bases. V was clipped by 3 bases and J by 8 bases; unmatched bases: 9. The germline CDR1 and CDR2 sequences are LGHDT and YNNKEL (reference sequence). CDR3 length: 14 amino acids.

The gene calls are TRBV15 and TRBJ1-1; TRBD1 is a possible D gene (5 bases). The CDR3 is made up of 16 amino acids. The germline V gene has CDR1 LNHNV and CDR2 YYDKDF (reference sequence). The V and J ends lost 3 bases and 5 bases respectively, with 19 bases between them. The CDR3 loop is CATSSVALRVRTEAFF. As DNA, the CDR3 is TGTGCCACCAGCAGTGTAGCCCTCAGGGTTCGTACTGAAGCTTTCTTT. The full variable domain, in which reference TRBV15 and TRBJ1-1 provide the parts outside the CDR3, is DAMVIQNPRYQVTQFGKPVTLSCSQTLNHNVMYWYQQKSSQAPKLLFHYYDKDFNNEADTPDNFQSRRPNTSFCFLDIRSPGLGDTAMYLCATSSVALRVRTEAFFGQGTRLTVV.

The V gene is TRBV10-2, the J gene TRBJ2-7; D tentatively fits TRBD1 or TRBD2 (5 bases each). There are 14 residues in the CDR3. Between the trimmed V and J ends, which lost 4 bases and 0 bases, there was a span of 10 bases. Germline CDR1 is WSHSY and CDR2 is SAAADI. This chain's CDR3 is CASSVWGTSYEQYF. CDR3 sequence (DNA): TGCGCCAGCAGTGTATGGGGGACCTCCTACGAGCAGTACTTC.

The chain joins TRBV19 to TRBJ2-3, with 11 bases lining up with TRBD2. The V segment lost 6 bases and the J segment 0 bases; nucleotides outside the gene matches: 5. The CDR3 contains 16 residues. Germline V gene sequence: CDR1 LNHDA, CDR2 SQIVND (reference sequence). CDR3 region: CASRRLAGTSTDTQYF. CDR3 sequence (DNA): TGTGCCAGTAGAAGACTAGCGGGGACTAGCACAGATACGCAGTATTTT.

This clone was seen more than once but under ten times. The chain couples TRBV6-2 or TRBV6-3 to TRBJ2-1; 13 bases line up with TRBD2. Germline lookup yields CDR1 MNHEY and CDR2 SVGEGT. Unmatched junction bases numbered 15, after V lost 6 bases and J lost 10 bases. The CDR3 has 17 amino acids. The DNA for the CDR3 is TGTGCCAGCAGCCACCGACTAGCGGGGGGCCCTTCCCGCGAGCAGTTCTTC. The encoded protein is CASSHRLAGGPSREQFF.

The chain couples TRBV7-2 to TRBJ2-1, with no clear D. Germline CDR1 is SGHTA and CDR2 is FQGNSA. The V and J ends lost 4 bases and 8 bases respectively, with 6 bases between them. This CDR3 spans 11 amino acids. The CDR3 nucleotides are TGTGCCAGCAGCTCGTACTATGAGCAGTTCTTC. This codes for CASSSYYEQFF.

The CDR3 sequence is CASSLDWETQYF. The CDR3 DNA follows: TGTGCCAGCAGCTTGGATTGGGAGACCCAGTACTTC. The chain has TRBV5-4 and TRBJ2-5; D unresolved. The V gene's germline CDR1 is SGHNT and CDR2 YYREEE (reference sequence). V was trimmed by 0 bases and J by 5 bases, leaving 5 bases between them. The CDR3 length is 12 residues.

The rearrangement links TRBV30 to TRBJ2-1; D could derive from TRBD1 or TRBD2 (5 bases each). With 2 bases removed from V and 3 bases from J, the gap between germline ends came to 11 bases. CDR3 length: 14 amino acids. Germline V gene data show CDR1 as GTSNPN and CDR2 as SVGIG (reference sequence). The CDR3 nucleotides read TGTGCCTGGAGTACGGGACGAGACTACAATGAGCAGTTCTTC. It codes for CAWSTGRDYNEQFF.

V gene TRBV7-8 combines with J gene TRBJ1-5, with 8 positions matching TRBD1. Per germline, CDR1 SGHVS and CDR2 FQNEAQ. The CDR3 totals 15 residues. V was pared by 5 bases and J by 5 bases, with 8 bases of the junction left unmatched. The CDR3 here is CASSQGQVGDQPQHF. The CDR3, as DNA: TGTGCCAGCAGCCAGGGACAGGTGGGGGATCAGCCCCAGCATTTT.

This chain connects TRBV7-6 to TRBJ1-3; 8 bases map to TRBD1. Germline-derived CDR1 and CDR2 are SGHVS and FNYEAQ. The length of the CDR3 is 15 residues. Trimming at V came to 6 bases and at J to 7 bases, leaving 11 bases not matched to a gene. This CDR3 reads CASRDRDRQENTIYF. As DNA, the CDR3 is TGTGCCAGCAGGGACCGGGACAGGCAAGAGAACACCATATATTTT.

J is TRBJ2-1 and V is TRBV19; D gene ambiguous. The CDR3 loop spans 14 amino acids. Germline CDR1 and CDR2: LNHDA and SQIVND (reference sequence). V lost 5 bases, J lost 0 bases, and 8 bases lay in between. CDR3 region: CASSSWSSYNEQFF. In DNA form, the CDR3 reads TGTGCCAGTAGTTCCTGGAGCTCCTACAATGAGCAGTTCTTC. Full variable domain (remainder filled in from reference TRBV19 and TRBJ2-1): DGGITQSPKYLFRKEGQNVTLSCEQNLNHDAMYWYRQDPGQGLRLIYYSQIVNDFQKGDIAEGYSVSREKKESFPLTVTSAQKNPTAFYLCASSSWSSYNEQFFGPGTRLTVL.

V and J are TRBV21-1 and TRBJ1-2; the table gives TRBD1 as D, unverified against the DNA. TRBV21-1 is an annotated pseudogene. The CDR3 totals 16 residues. The DNA for the CDR3 is TGTGCCAGCAGCAAAGGTACGGGACAGACTTACTATGGCTACACCTTC. Protein: CASSKGTGQTYYGYTF.

The rearrangement uses TRBV4-1 and TRBJ2-1, with 7 bases aligning to TRBD2. V shed 1 base and J 2 bases; nucleotides not matched to a gene: 5. There are 16 residues in the CDR3. The germline V gene has CDR1 MGHRA and CDR2 YSYEKL. CDR3 sequence reads: CASSQVRGEAYNEQFF. For the CDR3, the DNA is TGCGCCAGCAGCCAAGTTCGGGGGGAGGCCTACAATGAGCAGTTCTTC.

The CDR3 bases are TGTGCCAGCAATACGCACGGGGGGGCCAATGAGCAGTTCTTC. Its translation: CASNTHGGANEQFF. The chain joins TRBV2 to TRBJ2-1; 8 bases fit TRBD2. CDR1 SNHLY and CDR2 FYNNEI come from the germline V gene. This CDR3 spans 14 amino acids. J lost 6 bases, V lost 7 bases, and 8 bases had no gene match.

The V call is TRBV7-8, the J call TRBJ2-3, with 8 bases aligning to TRBD2. This CDR3 has 20 amino acids. CDR1 and CDR2 from the germline V gene are SGHVS and FQNEAQ. The ends lost 5 bases at V and 0 bases at J; junction bases unmatched: 19. This CDR3 reads CASSVDRSFSGALSTDTQYF. CDR3 sequence (DNA): TGTGCCAGCAGCGTAGACAGGTCGTTTAGCGGGGCCCTAAGCACAGATACGCAGTATTTT.

The V gene is TRBV11-2, the J gene TRBJ2-6; the D is unclear. This CDR3 region has 17 residues. V was pared by 0 bases and J by 6 bases, with 15 bases between. The germline CDR1 and CDR2 sequences are SGHAT and FQNNGV. The CDR3 region is CASSLDPPTMTANVLTF. The CDR3 region has the DNA TGTGCCAGCAGCTTAGATCCGCCAACGATGACGGCCAACGTCCTGACTTTC.

CDR3 DNA: TGCAGCGCCGGTGGGGGGGCGGGCGGCTACACCTTC. It codes for CSAGGGAGGYTF. The V and J genes are TRBV29-1 and TRBJ1-2; perhaps TRBD1 as D (6 bases). Looked up from germline, CDR1 is SQVTM and CDR2 is ANQGSEA. Trimming removed 7 bases at V and 8 bases at J, with 17 bases between. CDR3 length: 12 amino acids.

The chain has TRBV5-1 and TRBJ1-3, with D unclear. The V end was cut by 3 bases, the J end by 3 bases, with 7 bases between. Germline-derived CDR1 and CDR2 are SGHRS and YFSETQ. The CDR3 has 13 amino acids. The CDR3 here is CASSSLGGNTIYF. DNA of the CDR3: TGCGCCAGCAGCTCCTTAGGTGGAAACACCATATATTTT.

The chain couples TRBV30 to TRBJ1-2; D is ambiguous. Per germline, CDR1 GTSNPN and CDR2 SVGIG (reference sequence). The CDR3 consists of 11 residues. V was shortened by 3 bases and J by 6 bases, with 8 bases between the two germline ends. The DNA for the CDR3 is TGTGCCTGGAGACAGTCCCATGGCTACACCTTC. Translated: CAWRQSHGYTF.

The CDR3 DNA follows: TGCGCCAGCGCAGACAGTCCGAATTCACCCCTCCACTTT. Residues: CASADSPNSPLHF. V usage is TRBV5-1 and J usage is TRBJ1-6; TRBD1 might be the D (5 bases). V lost 7 bases and J lost 7, with 12 bases in between. There are 13 residues in the CDR3. Germline assignment: CDR1 SGHRS and CDR2 YFSETQ.

The chain carries TRBV10-3 and TRBJ2-1; D is undetermined. V was pared by 2 bases and J by 5 bases, with 16 bases between. Germline V gene lookup returns CDR1 ENHRY and CDR2 SYGVKD. CDR3 length equals 16 residues. The CDR3 sequence: CAISEGRPVGNNEQFF. The CDR3 coding sequence is TGTGCCATCAGTGAGGGACGTCCGGTGGGAAACAATGAGCAGTTCTTC.

The rearrangement uses TRBV6-5 and TRBJ2-1; the D gene could be TRBD1 or TRBD2 (5 bases each). The CDR3 totals 14 residues. The V gene's germline CDR1 is MNHEY and CDR2 SVGAGI. V was clipped by 6 bases and J by 2 bases, with 11 bases between them. The DNA of the CDR3 is TGTGCCAGCAGCTGGGACGGAACCTACAATGAGCAGTTCTTC. It specifies CASSWDGTYNEQFF.

The chain carries TRBV5-8 and TRBJ2-7; D possibly uses TRBD1 or TRBD2 (6 bases each). Germline V CDR1 and CDR2: SGHTS, YDEGEE. The CDR3 runs to 13 residues. Deletions cut 4 bases from V and 3 bases from J, with 11 bases between. The CDR3 DNA follows: TGTGCCAGCAGCGCGGGACATCTCTACGAGCAGTACTTC. Translation gives CASSAGHLYEQYF.